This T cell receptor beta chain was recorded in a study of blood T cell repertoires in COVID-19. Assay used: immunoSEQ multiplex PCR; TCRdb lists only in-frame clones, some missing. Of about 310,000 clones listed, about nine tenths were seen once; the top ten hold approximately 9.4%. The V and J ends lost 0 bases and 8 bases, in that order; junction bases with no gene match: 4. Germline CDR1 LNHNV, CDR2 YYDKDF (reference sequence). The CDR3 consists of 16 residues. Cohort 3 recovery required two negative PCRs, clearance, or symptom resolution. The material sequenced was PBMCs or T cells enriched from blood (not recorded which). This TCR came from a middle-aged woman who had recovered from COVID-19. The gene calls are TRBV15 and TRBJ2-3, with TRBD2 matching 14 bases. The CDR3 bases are TGTGCCACCAGCAGAGATAGTGGGACTAGCGGGAGTACGCAGTATTTT. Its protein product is CATSRDSGTSGSTQYF.